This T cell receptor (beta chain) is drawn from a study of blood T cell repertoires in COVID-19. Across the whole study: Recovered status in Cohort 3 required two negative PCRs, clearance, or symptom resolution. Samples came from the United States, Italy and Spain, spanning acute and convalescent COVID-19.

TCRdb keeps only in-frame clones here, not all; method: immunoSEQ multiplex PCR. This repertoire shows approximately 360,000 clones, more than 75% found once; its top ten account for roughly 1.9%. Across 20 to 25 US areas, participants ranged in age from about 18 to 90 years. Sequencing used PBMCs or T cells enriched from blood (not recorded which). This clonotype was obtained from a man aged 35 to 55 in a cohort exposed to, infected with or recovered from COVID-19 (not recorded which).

CDR3 in amino acids: CALDRVKETQYF. In nucleotides, the CDR3 is TGTGCCTTAGACAGGGTTAAAGAGACCCAGTACTTC. V gene TRBV30 combines with J gene TRBJ2-5, with 7 bases identical to TRBD1. Germline assignment: CDR1 GTSNPN and CDR2 SVGIG (reference sequence). The V segment lost 7 bases and the J segment 3 bases; nucleotides outside the gene matches: 5. The CDR3 consists of 12 residues. Combining the CDR3 with reference TRBV30 and TRBJ2-5 gives the whole variable domain SQTIHQWPATLVQPVGSPLSLECTVEGTSNPNLYWYRQAAGRGLQLLFYSVGIGQISSEVPQNLSASRPQDRQFILSSKKLLLSDSGFYLCALDRVKETQYFGPGTRLLVL.